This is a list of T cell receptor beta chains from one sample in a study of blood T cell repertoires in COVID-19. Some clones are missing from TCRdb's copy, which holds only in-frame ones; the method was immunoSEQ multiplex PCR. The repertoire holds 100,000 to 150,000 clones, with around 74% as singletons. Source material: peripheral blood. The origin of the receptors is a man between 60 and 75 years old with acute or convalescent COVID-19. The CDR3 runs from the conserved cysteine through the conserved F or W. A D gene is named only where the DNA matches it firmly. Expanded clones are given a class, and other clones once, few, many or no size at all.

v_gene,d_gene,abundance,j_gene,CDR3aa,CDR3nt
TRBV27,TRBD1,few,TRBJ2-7,CASSIRRQGPYEQYF,TGTGCCAGCAGTATCCGACGACAGGGCCCCTACGAGCAGTACTTC
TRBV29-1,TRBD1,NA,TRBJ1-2,CSAEKGAGGGGYTF,TGCAGCGCCGAAAAGGGGGCGGGGGGCGGCGGCTACACCTTC
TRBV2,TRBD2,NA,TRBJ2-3,CASGINRGPGGDTQYF,TGTGCCAGCGGAATAAACCGGGGGCCGGGGGGGGATACGCAGTATTTT
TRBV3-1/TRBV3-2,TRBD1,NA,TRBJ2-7,CASSQDDRVPYEQYF,TGTGCCAGCAGCCAAGATGACAGGGTCCCCTACGAGCAGTACTTC
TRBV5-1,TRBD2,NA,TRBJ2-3,CASSPGLRTDTQYF,TGCGCCAGCAGCCCGGGACTAAGGACAGATACGCAGTATTTT
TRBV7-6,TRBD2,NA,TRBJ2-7,CASSLGATSGGPYEQYF,TGTGCCAGCAGCTTAGGAGCAACTAGCGGGGGGCCCTACGAGCAGTACTTC
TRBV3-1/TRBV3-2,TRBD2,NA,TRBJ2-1,CASSQAVGTSALHSYNEQFF,TGTGCCAGCAGCCAAGCGGTAGGGACTAGCGCCTTACACTCCTACAATGAGCAGTTCTTC
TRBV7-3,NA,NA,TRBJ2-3,CASSSAGTLSTDTQYF,TGTGCCAGCAGCTCAGCCGGGACTTTAAGCACAGATACGCAGTATTTT
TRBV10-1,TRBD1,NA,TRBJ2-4,CASSESQGPNIQYF,TGCGCCAGCAGTGAGTCACAGGGGCCGAACATTCAGTACTTC
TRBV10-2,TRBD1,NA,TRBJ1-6,CASSASGTGSDNSPLHF,TGCGCCAGCAGCGCATCCGGGACAGGTTCTGACAATTCACCCCTCCACTTT
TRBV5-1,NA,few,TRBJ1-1,CASYRGGEAFF,TGCGCCAGTTACCGGGGAGGTGAAGCTTTCTTT
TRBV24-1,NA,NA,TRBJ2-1,CATSDPSGNEQFF,TGTGCCACCAGTGACCCATCCGGGAATGAGCAGTTCTTC
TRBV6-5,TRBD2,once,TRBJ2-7,CASSRTSVTYEQYF,TGTGCCAGCAGCCGGACTAGCGTCACCTACGAGCAGTACTTC
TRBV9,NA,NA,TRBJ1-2,CASSAYRVTNGYTF,TGTGCCAGCAGCGCCTACAGGGTTACGAATGGCTACACCTTC
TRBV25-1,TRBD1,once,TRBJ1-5,CASSESGQGNQPQHF,TGTGCCAGCAGTGAAAGTGGACAGGGAAATCAGCCCCAGCATTTT
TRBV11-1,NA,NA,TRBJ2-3,CASSLALVDTQYF,TGTGCCAGCAGCTTAGCACTTGTAGATACGCAGTATTTT
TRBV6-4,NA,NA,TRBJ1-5,CASSPYSGNQPQHF,TGTGCCAGCAGTCCTTACAGTGGCAATCAGCCCCAGCATTTT
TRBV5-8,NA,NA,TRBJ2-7,CASSAGQVVYEQYF,TGTGCCAGCAGCGCGGGGCAGGTGGTCTACGAGCAGTACTTC
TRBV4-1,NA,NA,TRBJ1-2,CASSQDQGLRPGYTF,TGCGCCAGCAGCCAAGATCAGGGTTTAAGGCCTGGCTACACCTTC
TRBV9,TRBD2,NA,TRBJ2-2,CASSPAGGLAGLNTGELFF,TGTGCCAGCAGCCCGGCCGGGGGACTAGCGGGACTTAACACCGGGGAGCTGTTTTTT
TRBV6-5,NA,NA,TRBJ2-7,CASSYKASSKQYF,TGTGCCAGCAGTTACAAAGCTAGCTCCAAGCAGTACTTC
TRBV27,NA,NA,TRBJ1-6,CASSLVGRGGSSYNSPLHF,TGTGCCAGCAGTTTAGTTGGCAGGGGAGGGAGCTCCTATAATTCACCCCTCCACTTT
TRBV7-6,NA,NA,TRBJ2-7,CASSLSPTSSYEQYF,TGTGCCAGCAGCCTTAGCCCAACTAGCTCCTACGAGCAGTACTTC
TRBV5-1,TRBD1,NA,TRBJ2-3,CASSLGQTADTQYF,TGCGCCAGCAGCCTGGGACAGACGGCAGATACGCAGTATTTT
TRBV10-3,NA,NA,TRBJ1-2,CAISERGNNYGYTF,TGTGCCATCAGTGAGAGGGGCAATAACTATGGCTACACCTTC
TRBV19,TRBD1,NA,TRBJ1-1,CASSRQGWNTEAFF,TGTGCCAGTAGTAGACAGGGATGGAACACTGAAGCTTTCTTT
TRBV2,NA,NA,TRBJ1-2,CASREDSIPYGYTF,TGTGCCAGCAGAGAGGACTCGATTCCTTATGGCTACACCTTC
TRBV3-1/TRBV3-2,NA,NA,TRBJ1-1,CASSQNPRQRITEAFF,TGTGCCAGCAGCCAAAATCCAAGACAGCGTATAACTGAAGCTTTCTTT
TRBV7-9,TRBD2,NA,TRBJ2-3,CASSQRGGGTDTQYF,TGTGCCAGCAGTCAGCGGGGGGGCGGTACAGATACGCAGTATTTT
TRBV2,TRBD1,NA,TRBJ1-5,CASSGQGLNQPQHF,TGTGCCAGCAGTGGACAGGGTCTCAATCAGCCCCAGCATTTT
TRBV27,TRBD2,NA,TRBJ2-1,CASTARLAGGFNEQFF,TGTGCCAGCACGGCCCGGCTAGCGGGAGGTTTCAATGAGCAGTTCTTC
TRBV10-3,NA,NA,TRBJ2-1,CAISESKAGAYNEQFF,TGTGCCATCAGTGAGTCAAAGGCGGGTGCCTACAATGAGCAGTTCTTC
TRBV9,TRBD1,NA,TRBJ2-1,CASSPQTGKNEQFF,TGTGCCAGCAGCCCCCAGACAGGGAAGAATGAGCAGTTCTTC
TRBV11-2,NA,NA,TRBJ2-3,CASSLDNLSTDTQYF,TGTGCCAGCAGCTTAGATAACTTGAGCACAGATACGCAGTATTTT
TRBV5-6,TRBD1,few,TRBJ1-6,CASSLRQGVNSPLHF,TGTGCCAGCAGCCTCAGACAGGGGGTTAATTCACCCCTCCACTTT
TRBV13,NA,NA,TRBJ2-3,CASSLGGRKGGPSTDTQYF,TGTGCCAGCAGCTTAGGCGGTAGGAAGGGGGGGCCTAGCACAGATACGCAGTATTTT
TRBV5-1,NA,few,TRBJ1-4,CASSPDTTNEKLFF,TGCGCCAGCAGCCCGGACACAACTAATGAAAAACTGTTTTTT
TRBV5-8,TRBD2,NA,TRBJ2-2,CASSGRTSARNGELFF,TGTGCCAGCAGCGGGCGGACTAGCGCGAGGAACGGGGAGCTGTTTTTT
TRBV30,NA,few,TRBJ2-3,CAWSLSDTQYF,TGTGCCTGGAGCCTTTCGGATACGCAGTATTTT
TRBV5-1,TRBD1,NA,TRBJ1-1,CASSTGTGNTEAFF,TGCGCCAGCAGCACGGGGACAGGGAACACTGAAGCTTTCTTT
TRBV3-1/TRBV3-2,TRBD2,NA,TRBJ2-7,CASSPVGTSGSRSKQYF,TGTGCCAGCAGCCCCGTCGGGACTAGCGGGAGTCGGAGTAAGCAGTACTTC
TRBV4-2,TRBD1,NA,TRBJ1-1,CASSQEGQGINTEAFF,TGTGCCAGCAGCCAAGAGGGACAGGGTATAAACACTGAAGCTTTCTTT